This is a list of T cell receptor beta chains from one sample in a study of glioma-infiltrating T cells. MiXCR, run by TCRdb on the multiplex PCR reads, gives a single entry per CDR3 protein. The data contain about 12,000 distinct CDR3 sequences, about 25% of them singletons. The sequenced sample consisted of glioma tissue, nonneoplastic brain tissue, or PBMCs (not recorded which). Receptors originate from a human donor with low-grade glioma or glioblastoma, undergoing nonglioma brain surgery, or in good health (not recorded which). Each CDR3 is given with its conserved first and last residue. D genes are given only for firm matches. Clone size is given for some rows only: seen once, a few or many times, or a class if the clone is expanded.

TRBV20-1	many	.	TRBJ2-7	CSANTGTRSSYEQYF	TGCAGTGCTAACACCGGGACAAGGAGCTCCTACGAGCAGTACTTC
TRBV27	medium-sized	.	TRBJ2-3	CASGKLGGPDTQYF	TGTGCCAGCGGGAAGCTGGGAGGCCCAGATACGCAGTATTTT
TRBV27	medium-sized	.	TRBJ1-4	CASSPLTRGREKLFF	TGTGCCAGCAGTCCTCTCACACGGGGGAGAGAAAAACTGTTTTTT
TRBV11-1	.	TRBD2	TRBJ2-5	CASSSKTPGLARETQYF	TGTGCCAGCAGCTCCAAAACCCCGGGACTAGCGAGGGAGACCCAGTACTTC
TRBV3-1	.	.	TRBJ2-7	CASSPGPILKEQYF	TGTGCCAGCAGCCCGGGACCGATCCTTAAGGAGCAGTACTTC
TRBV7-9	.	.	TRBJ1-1	CASSLNGDRNTEAFF	TGTGCCAGCAGCTTAAACGGAGACAGAAACACTGAAGCTTTCTTT
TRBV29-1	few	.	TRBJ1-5	CSVSGRNSNQPQHF	TGCAGCGTGTCGGGACGAAATAGCAATCAGCCCCAGCATTTT
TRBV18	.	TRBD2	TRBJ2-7	CASSLREEAYEQYF	TGTGCCAGCTCCCTTCGGGAGGAGGCCTACGAGCAGTACTTC
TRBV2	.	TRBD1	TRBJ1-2	CASSRQGANGYTF	TGTGCCAGCAGCAGACAGGGGGCAAATGGCTACACCTTC
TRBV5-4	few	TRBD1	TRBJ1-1	CASSENRGHSQAFF	TGTGCCAGCAGCGAAAACAGGGGGCACAGCCAAGCTTTCTTT
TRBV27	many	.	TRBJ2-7	CASSLTGDSEQYF	TGTGCCAGCAGCCTAACGGGGGATAGCGAGCAGTACTTC
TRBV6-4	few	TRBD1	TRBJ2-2	CASSDSGQGGELFF	TGTGCCAGCAGTGACTCGGGACAGGGCGGGGAGCTGTTTTTT
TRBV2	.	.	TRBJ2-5	CASGSSGIYQETQYF	TGTGCCAGCGGGTCTAGTGGGATCTACCAAGAGACCCAGTACTTC
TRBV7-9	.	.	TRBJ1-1	CASSFGGNTEAFF	TGTGCCAGCAGCTTCGGAGGGAACACTGAAGCTTTCTTT
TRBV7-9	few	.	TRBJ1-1	CASSLIDLEAFF	TGTGCCAGCAGCTTGATAGATCTGGAAGCTTTCTTT